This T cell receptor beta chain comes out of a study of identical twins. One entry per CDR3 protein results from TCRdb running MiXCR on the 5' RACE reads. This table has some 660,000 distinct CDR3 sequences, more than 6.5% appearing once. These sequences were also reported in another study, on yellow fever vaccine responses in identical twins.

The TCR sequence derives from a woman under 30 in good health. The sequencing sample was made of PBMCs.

CDR3 region: CASSSTSGRGYEQYF. Written as DNA, the CDR3 is TGTGCCAGCAGCTCAACTAGCGGGAGAGGGTACGAGCAGTACTTC. The rearrangement links TRBV7-6 to TRBJ2-7; 11 bases are shared with TRBD2. Per germline, CDR1 SGHVS and CDR2 FNYEAQ. V trimming: 4 bases; J trimming: 4 bases; junction bases outside the gene matches: 6. This CDR3 contains 15 residues.